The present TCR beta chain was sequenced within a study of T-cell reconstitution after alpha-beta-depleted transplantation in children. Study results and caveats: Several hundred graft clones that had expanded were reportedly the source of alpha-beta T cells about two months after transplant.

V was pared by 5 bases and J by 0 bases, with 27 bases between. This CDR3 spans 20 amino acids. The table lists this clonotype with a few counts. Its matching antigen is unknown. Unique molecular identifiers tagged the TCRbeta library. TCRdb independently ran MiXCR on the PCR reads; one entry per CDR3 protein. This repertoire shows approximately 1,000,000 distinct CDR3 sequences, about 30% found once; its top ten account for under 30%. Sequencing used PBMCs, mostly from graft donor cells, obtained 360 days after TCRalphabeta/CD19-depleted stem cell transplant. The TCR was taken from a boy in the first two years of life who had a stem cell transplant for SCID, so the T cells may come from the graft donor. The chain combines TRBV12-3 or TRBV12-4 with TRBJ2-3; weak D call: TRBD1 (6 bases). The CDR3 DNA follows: TGTGCCAGCAGTCCCAGCAAGGGACAAAGCCCTTATACTAGCACAGATACGCAGTATTTT. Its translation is CASSPSKGQSPYTSTDTQYF.